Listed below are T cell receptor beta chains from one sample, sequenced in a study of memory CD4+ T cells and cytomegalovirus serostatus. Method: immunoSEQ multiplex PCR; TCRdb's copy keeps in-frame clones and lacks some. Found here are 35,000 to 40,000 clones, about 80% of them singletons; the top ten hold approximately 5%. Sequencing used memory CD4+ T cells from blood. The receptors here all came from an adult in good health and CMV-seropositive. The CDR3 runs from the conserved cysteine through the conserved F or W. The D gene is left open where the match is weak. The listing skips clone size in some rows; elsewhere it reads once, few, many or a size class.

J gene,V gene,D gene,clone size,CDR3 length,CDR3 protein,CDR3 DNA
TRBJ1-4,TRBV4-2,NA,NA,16,CASSQGRGMTNEKLFF,TGTGCCAGCAGCCAAGGCCGGGGAATGACTAATGAAAAACTGTTTTTT
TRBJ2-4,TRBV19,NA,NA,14,CASRTRFGKNIQYF,TGTGCCAGTAGGACTAGGTTCGGCAAAAACATTCAGTACTTC
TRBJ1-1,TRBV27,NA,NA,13,CASSLFPNTEAFF,TGTGCCAGCAGTTTATTTCCTAACACTGAAGCTTTCTTT
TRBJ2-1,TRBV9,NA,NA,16,CASSPRAGSSYNEQFF,TGTGCCAGCAGCCCCCGCGCGGGAAGCAGTTACAATGAGCAGTTCTTC
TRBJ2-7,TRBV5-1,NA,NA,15,CASSLAGDSAYEQYF,TGCGCCAGCAGCTTGGCGGGTGACAGTGCCTACGAGCAGTACTTC
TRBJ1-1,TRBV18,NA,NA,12,CASSPQNTEAFF,TGTGCCAGCTCACCACAGAACACTGAAGCTTTCTTT
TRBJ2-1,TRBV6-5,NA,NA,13,CASSYSGLRSQFF,TGTGCCAGCAGTTACTCAGGTCTACGGTCGCAGTTCTTC
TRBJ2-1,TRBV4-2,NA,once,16,CASSQEITPLKNEQFF,TGTGCCAGCAGCCAAGAGATAACACCTTTAAAGAATGAGCAGTTCTTC
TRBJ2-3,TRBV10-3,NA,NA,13,CASLDASQDTQYF,TGTGCCAGCCTGGACGCTAGCCAGGATACGCAGTATTTT
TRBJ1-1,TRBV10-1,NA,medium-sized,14,CASSVQGFYTEAFF,TGCGCCAGCAGTGTCCAGGGATTCTACACTGAAGCTTTCTTT
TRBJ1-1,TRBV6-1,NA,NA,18,CASSEAWGALLRYTEAFF,TGTGCCAGCAGTGAAGCCTGGGGGGCACTTCTAAGGTACACTGAAGCTTTCTTT
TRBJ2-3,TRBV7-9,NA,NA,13,CASSLLHTDTQYF,TGTGCCAGCAGCTTATTACACACAGATACGCAGTATTTT
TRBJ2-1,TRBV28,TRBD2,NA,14,CASTVAGAYNEQFF,TGTGCCAGCACCGTAGCGGGGGCCTACAATGAGCAGTTCTTC
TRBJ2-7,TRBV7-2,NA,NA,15,CASSLEGPNSYEQYF,TGTGCCAGCAGCTTGGAGGGGCCCAACTCCTACGAGCAGTACTTC
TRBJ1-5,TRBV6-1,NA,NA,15,CASSEAKGRTQPQHF,TGTGCCAGCAGTGAAGCCAAGGGAAGGACTCAGCCCCAGCATTTT
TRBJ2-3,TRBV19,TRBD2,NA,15,CASSTGTSGSQAQYF,TGTGCCAGTAGCACGGGGACTAGCGGGAGTCAGGCGCAGTATTTT
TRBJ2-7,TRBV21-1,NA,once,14,CASSTRPRSGEQYF,TGTGCCAGCAGCACCCGGCCCCGGTCGGGCGAGCAGTACTTC
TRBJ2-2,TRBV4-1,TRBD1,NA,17,CASSAQPGQGRTGELFF,TGCGCCAGCAGCGCGCAACCGGGACAGGGGCGCACCGGGGAGCTGTTTTTT
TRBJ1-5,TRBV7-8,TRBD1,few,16,CASSPSNRGLEQPQHF,TGTGCCAGCAGCCCGTCCAACAGGGGGCTAGAACAGCCCCAGCATTTT
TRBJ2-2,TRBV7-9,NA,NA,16,CASSPSSVANTGELFF,TGTGCCAGCAGTCCGAGCAGTGTAGCGAACACCGGGGAGCTGTTTTTT
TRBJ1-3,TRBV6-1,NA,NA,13,CASSSGPGNTIYF,TGTGCCAGCAGTTCAGGGCCTGGAAACACCATATATTTT
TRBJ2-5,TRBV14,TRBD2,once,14,CASSQTSGSETQYF,TGTGCCAGCAGCCAAACTAGCGGGAGTGAGACCCAGTACTTC
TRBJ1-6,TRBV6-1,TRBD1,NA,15,CASSLDREGNSPLHF,TGTGCCAGTTCACTGGACAGGGAAGGGAATTCACCCCTCCACTTT
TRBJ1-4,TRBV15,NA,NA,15,CATSRDKSLNEKLFF,TGTGCCACCAGCAGAGATAAGAGTCTAAATGAAAAACTGTTTTTT
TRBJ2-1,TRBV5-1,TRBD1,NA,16,CASSTTGDSSYNEQFF,TGCGCCAGCAGTACGACAGGGGACAGCTCCTACAATGAGCAGTTCTTC
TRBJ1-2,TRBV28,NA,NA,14,CASSQEGGNYGYTF,TGTGCCAGCAGCCAAGAAGGGGGGAACTATGGCTACACCTTC
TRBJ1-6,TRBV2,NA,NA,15,CASNRILTYNSPLHF,TGTGCCAGCAACAGGATACTCACCTATAATTCACCCCTCCACTTT
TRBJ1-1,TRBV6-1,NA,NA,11,CASSIHPEAFF,TGTGCCAGCAGTATCCACCCTGAAGCTTTCTTT
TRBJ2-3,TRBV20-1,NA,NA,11,CSAGLKDTQYF,TGCAGTGCGGGTCTGAAGGATACGCAGTATTTT
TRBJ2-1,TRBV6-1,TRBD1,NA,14,CATTPRGPHNEQFF,TGTGCCACCACTCCTAGGGGGCCCCACAATGAGCAGTTCTTC
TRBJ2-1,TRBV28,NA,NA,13,CASSRGSPPEQFF,TGTGCCAGCAGTCGGGGCAGTCCTCCGGAGCAGTTCTTC
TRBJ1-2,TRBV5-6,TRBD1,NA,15,CASSFVDRRRYGYTF,TGTGCCAGCAGCTTCGTGGACAGGAGGAGGTATGGCTACACCTTC
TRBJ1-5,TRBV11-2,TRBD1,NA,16,CASSPRAGGPNQPQHF,TGTGCCAGCAGCCCCCGGGCAGGGGGACCGAATCAGCCCCAGCATTTT
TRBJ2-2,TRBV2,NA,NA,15,CASIIGGGDTGELFF,TGTGCCAGCATCATAGGGGGGGGAGACACCGGGGAGCTGTTTTTT
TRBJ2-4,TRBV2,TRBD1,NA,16,CASSLWTGRDKNIQYF,TGTGCCAGCAGTCTTTGGACAGGGAGAGACAAAAACATTCAGTACTTC
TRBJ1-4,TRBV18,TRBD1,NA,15,CASSPPGQGNEKLFF,TGTGCCAGCTCACCTCCGGGACAGGGTAATGAAAAACTGTTTTTT
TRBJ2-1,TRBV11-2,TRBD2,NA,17,CASSWRRGSGGINEQFF,TGTGCCAGCAGCTGGCGCCGGGGTAGCGGGGGGATCAATGAGCAGTTCTTC
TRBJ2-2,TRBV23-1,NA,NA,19,CASSQSGGGRASDTGELFF,TGCGCCAGCAGTCAATCGGGGGGGGGCAGGGCCAGTGACACCGGGGAGCTGTTTTTT
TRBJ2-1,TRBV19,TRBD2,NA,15,CASSIAGVSYNEQFF,TGTGCCAGTAGTATTGCGGGGGTATCCTACAATGAGCAGTTCTTC
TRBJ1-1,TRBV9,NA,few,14,CASSVAVGDPEAFF,TGTGCCAGCAGCGTAGCTGTGGGGGACCCTGAAGCTTTCTTT
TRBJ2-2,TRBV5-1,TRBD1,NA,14,CARFDRDVTGELFF,TGCGCCAGGTTCGACAGGGACGTAACCGGGGAGCTGTTTTTT
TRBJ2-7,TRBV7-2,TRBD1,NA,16,CASSLVSGQGTYEQYF,TGTGCCAGCAGCTTAGTTTCCGGACAGGGAACCTACGAGCAGTACTTC
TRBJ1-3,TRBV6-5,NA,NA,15,CASRRTVSSGNTIYF,TGTGCCAGCAGAAGGACGGTGAGCTCTGGAAACACCATATATTTT
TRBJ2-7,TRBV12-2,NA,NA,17,CASRLLPLAGAAYEQYF,TGTGCAAGTCGCCTCCTGCCACTAGCGGGAGCGGCCTACGAGCAGTACTTC
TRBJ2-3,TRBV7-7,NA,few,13,CASSLDPTDTQYF,TGTGCTAGCAGCTTAGACCCCACAGATACGCAGTATTTT
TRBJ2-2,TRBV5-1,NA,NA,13,CASSNGQPGELFF,TGCGCCAGCAGCAATGGACAGCCCGGGGAGCTGTTTTTT
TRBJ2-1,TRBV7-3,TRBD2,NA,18,CASSRGRVELAGSNEQFF,TGTGCCAGCAGCCGAGGGCGAGTAGAACTAGCGGGTTCTAATGAGCAGTTCTTC
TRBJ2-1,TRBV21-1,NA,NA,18,CASSNETGGAGSCNEQFF,TGTGCCAGCAGCAACGAAACAGGGGGCGCGGGTTCGTGTAATGAGCAGTTCTTC
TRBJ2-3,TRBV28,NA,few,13,CASSRMDTDTQYF,TGTGCCAGCAGCAGAATGGATACAGATACGCAGTATTTT
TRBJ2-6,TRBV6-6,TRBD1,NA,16,CASSGTGGSGANVLTF,TGTGCCAGCAGCGGGACAGGGGGTAGTGGGGCCAACGTCCTGACTTTC